This T cell receptor beta chain was obtained from a study of CD8 T cells in ankylosing spondylitis. The CDR3 sequence is 15 residues long. Looked up from germline, CDR1 is SGDLS and CDR2 is YYNGEE. Losses at the gene ends were 1 base for V and 6 bases for J; bases not matched to a gene: 6. TCRdb used MiXCR to reprocess the 5' RACE reads, holding one entry per CDR3 protein. The profile covers under 250,000 distinct CDR3 sequences, with roughly 25% appearing a single time and approximately 6.6% taken by the ten largest. The receptor was derived from a male donor with ankylosing spondylitis or in good health (not recorded which). This chain joins TRBV9 and TRBJ2-1, with 8 bases fitting TRBD2. Source material: blood, either unsorted or a sorted T cell fraction (not recorded which). The CDR3 sequence is CASSVLTSGLNEQFF. The CDR3 bases are TGTGCCAGCAGCGTACTAACTAGCGGCCTCAATGAGCAGTTCTTC.